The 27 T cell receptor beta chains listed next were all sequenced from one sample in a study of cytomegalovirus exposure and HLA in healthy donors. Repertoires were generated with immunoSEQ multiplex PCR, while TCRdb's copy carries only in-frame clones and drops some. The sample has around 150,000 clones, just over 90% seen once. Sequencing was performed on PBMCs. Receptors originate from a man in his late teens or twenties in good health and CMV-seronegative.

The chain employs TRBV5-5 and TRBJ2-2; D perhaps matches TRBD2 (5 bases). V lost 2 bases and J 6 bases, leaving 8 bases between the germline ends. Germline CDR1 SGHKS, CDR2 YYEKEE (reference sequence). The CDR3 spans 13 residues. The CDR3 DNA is TGTGCCAGCAGCTTAGGACTCGCCGGGGAGCTGTTTTTT. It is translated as CASSLGLAGELFF.

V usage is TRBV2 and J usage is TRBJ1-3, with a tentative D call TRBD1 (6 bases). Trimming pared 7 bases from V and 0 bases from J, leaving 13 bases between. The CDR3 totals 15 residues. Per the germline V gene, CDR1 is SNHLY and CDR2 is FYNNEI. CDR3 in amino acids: CASNIQGLSGNTIYF. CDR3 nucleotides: TGTGCCAGCAACATACAGGGTCTCTCTGGAAACACCATATATTTT.

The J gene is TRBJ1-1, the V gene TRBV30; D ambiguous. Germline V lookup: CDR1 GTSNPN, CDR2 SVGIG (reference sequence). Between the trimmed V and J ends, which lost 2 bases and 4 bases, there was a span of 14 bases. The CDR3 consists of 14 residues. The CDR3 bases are TGTGCCTGGAGTTCGGGCAGTCGGGGCACTGAAGCTTTCTTT. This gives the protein CAWSSGSRGTEAFF.

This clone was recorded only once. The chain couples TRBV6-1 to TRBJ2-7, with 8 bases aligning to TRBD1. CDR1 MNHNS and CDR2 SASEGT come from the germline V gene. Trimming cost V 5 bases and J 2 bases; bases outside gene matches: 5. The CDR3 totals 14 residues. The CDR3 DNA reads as TGTGCCAGCAGTAGAGGACAGGGACCCTACGAGCAGTACTTC. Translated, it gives CASSRGQGPYEQYF.

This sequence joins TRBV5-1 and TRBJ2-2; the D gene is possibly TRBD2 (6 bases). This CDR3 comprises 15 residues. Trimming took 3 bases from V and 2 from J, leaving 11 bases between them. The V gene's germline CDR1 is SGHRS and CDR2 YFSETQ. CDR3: CASSWRDRNTGELFF. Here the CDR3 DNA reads TGCGCCAGCAGCTGGAGGGACCGAAACACCGGGGAGCTGTTTTTT.

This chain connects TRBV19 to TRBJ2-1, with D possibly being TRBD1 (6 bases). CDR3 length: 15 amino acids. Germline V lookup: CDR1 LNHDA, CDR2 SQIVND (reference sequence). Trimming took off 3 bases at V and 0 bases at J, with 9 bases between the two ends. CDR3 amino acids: CASSIQGNSYNEQFF. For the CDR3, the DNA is TGTGCCAGTAGTATCCAGGGGAACTCCTACAATGAGCAGTTCTTC.

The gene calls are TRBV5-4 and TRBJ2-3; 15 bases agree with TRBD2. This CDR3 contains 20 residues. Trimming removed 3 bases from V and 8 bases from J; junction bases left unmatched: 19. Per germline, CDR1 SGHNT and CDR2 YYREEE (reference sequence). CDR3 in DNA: TGTGCCAGCAGCTCGGGAGATGGGTCCGGGACTAGCGGGGGGCGGGGTACGCAGTATTTT. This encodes CASSSGDGSGTSGGRGTQYF.

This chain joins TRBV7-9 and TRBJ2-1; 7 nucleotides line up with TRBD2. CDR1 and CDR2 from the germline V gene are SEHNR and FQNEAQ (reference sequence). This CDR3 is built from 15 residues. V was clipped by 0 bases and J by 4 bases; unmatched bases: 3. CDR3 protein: CASSLARLAYNEQFF. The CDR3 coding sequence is TGTGCCAGCAGCTTAGCACGACTAGCTTACAATGAGCAGTTCTTC.

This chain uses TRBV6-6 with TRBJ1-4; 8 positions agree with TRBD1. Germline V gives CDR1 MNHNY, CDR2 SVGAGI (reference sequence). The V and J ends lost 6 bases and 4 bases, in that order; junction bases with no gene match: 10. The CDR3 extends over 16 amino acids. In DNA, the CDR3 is TGTGCCAGCAGCGACACGGGACAGGCCGTTAATGAAAAACTGTTTTTT. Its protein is CASSDTGQAVNEKLFF.

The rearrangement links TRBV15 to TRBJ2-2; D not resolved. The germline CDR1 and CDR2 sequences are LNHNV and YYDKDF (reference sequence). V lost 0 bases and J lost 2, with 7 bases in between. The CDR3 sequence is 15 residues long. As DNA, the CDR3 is TGTGCCACCAGCAGAGATCATAGTAACACCGGGGAGCTGTTTTTT. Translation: CATSRDHSNTGELFF.

CDR3 amino acids: CASRAPPGFTGELFF. The CDR3 region has the DNA TGCGCCAGCAGGGCCCCGCCAGGGTTCACCGGGGAGCTGTTTTTT. The chain recombines TRBV10-2 with TRBJ2-2, with D perhaps TRBD1 (5 bases). CDR3 length equals 15 residues. Germline assignment: CDR1 WSHSY and CDR2 SAAADI. The V and J ends lost 6 bases and 4 bases respectively, with 15 bases between them.

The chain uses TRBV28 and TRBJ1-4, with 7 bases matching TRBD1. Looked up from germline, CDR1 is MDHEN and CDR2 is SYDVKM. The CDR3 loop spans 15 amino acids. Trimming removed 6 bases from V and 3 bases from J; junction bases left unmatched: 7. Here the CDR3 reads CASRAGGGPNEKLFF. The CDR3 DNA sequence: TGTGCCAGCAGGGCTGGAGGGGGCCCTAATGAAAAACTGTTTTTT.

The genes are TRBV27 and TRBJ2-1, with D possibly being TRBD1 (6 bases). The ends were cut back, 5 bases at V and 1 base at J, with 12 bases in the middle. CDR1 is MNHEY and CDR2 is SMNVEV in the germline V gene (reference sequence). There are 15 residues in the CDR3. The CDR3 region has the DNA TGTGCCAGCAGTCTCATTCAGGGGTCCTACAATGAGCAGTTCTTC. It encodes CASSLIQGSYNEQFF.

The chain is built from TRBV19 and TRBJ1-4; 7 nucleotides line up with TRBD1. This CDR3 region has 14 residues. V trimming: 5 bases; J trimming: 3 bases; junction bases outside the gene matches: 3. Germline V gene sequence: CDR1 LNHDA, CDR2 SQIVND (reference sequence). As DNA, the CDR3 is TGTGCCAGTAGTGGGACAGCTTCTAATGAAAAACTGTTTTTT. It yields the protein CASSGTASNEKLFF.

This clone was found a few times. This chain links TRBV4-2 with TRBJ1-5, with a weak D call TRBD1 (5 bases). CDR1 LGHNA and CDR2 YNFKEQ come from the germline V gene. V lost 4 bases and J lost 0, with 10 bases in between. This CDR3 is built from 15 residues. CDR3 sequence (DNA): TGTGCCAGCAGCCCATACAGGACTAGCAATCAGCCCCAGCATTTT. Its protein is CASSPYRTSNQPQHF.

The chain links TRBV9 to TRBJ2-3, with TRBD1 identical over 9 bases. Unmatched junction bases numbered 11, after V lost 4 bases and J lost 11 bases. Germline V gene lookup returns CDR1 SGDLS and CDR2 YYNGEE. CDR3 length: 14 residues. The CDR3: CASSPGTGYRGQYF. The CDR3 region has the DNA TGTGCCAGCAGCCCAGGGACAGGGTACCGGGGGCAGTATTTT.

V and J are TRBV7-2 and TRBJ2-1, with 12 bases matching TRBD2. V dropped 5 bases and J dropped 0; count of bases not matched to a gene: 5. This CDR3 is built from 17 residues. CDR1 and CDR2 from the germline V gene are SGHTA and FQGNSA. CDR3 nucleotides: TGTGCCAGCAGCGCCGGACTAGCGGGGCCCTCCTACAATGAGCAGTTCTTC. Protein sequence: CASSAGLAGPSYNEQFF.

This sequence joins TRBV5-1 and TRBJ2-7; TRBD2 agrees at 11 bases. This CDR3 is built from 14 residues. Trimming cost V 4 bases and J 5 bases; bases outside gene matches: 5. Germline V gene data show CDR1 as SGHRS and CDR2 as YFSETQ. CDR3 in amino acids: CASSRSGGDHEQYF. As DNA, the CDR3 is TGCGCCAGCAGCCGTAGCGGGGGGGACCACGAGCAGTACTTC.

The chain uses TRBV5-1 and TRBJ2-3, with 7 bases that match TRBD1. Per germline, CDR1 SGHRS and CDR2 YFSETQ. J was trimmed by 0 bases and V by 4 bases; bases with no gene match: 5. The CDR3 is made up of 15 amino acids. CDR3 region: CASSASGQSTDTQYF. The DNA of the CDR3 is TGCGCCAGCAGCGCCTCGGGACAGAGCACAGATACGCAGTATTTT.

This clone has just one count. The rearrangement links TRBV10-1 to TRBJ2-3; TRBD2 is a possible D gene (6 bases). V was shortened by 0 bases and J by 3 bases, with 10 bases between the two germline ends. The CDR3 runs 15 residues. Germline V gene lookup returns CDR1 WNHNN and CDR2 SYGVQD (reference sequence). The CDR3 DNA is TGCGCCAGCAGTGAGTCCCACGGGAGTACAGATACGCAGTATTTT. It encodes CASSESHGSTDTQYF.

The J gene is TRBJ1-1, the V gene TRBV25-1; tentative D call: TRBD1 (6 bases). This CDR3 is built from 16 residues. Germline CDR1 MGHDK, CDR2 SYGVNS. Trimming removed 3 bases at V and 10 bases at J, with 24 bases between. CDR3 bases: TGTGCCAGCAGTGACCCCGCTTCGGGGGGCTGGGGTAGAGCTTTCTTT. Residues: CASSDPASGGWGRAFF. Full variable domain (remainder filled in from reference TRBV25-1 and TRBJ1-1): EADIYQTPRYLVIGTGKKITLECSQTMGHDKMYWYQQDPGMELHLIHYSYGVNSTEKGDLSSESTVSRIRTEHFPLTLESARPSHTSQYLCASSDPASGGWGRAFFGQGTRLTVV.

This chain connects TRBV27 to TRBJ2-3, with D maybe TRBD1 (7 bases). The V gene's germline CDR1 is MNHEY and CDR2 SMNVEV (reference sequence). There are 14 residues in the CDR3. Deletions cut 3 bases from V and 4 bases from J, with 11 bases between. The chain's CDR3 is CASSFLRGADTQYF. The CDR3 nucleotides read TGTGCCAGCAGTTTCCTCAGGGGGGCAGATACGCAGTATTTT.

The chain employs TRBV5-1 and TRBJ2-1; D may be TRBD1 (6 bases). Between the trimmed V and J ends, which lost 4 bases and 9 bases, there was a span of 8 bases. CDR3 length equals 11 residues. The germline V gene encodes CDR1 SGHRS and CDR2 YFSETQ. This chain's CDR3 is CASSQGFEQFF. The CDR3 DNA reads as TGCGCCAGCAGCCAGGGGTTTGAGCAGTTCTTC.

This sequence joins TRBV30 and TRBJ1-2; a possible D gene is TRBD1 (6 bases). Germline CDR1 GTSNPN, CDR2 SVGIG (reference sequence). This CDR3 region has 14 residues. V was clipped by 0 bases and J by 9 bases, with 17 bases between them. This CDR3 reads CAWSVRQGRESYTF. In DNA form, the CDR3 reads TGTGCCTGGAGTGTAAGGCAGGGGAGGGAGAGCTACACCTTC.

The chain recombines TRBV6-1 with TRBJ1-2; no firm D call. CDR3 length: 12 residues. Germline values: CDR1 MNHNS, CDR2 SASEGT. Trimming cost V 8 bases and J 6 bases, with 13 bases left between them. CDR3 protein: CASELLENGYTF. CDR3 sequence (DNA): TGTGCCAGCGAATTATTGGAGAATGGCTACACCTTC.

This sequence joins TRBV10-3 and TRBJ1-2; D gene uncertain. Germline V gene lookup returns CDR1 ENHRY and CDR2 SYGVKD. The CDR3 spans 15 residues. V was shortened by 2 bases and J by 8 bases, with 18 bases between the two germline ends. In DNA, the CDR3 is TGTGCCATCAGTGAGACGGCGGGCCGACAAGGGGGCTACACCTTC. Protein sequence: CAISETAGRQGGYTF.

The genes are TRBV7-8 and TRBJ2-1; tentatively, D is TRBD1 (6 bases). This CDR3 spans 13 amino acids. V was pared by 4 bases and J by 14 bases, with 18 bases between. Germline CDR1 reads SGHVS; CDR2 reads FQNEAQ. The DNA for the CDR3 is TGTGCCAGCAGCTCACAACAGGGCGATGGAAAGTTCTTC. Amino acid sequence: CASSSQQGDGKFF.